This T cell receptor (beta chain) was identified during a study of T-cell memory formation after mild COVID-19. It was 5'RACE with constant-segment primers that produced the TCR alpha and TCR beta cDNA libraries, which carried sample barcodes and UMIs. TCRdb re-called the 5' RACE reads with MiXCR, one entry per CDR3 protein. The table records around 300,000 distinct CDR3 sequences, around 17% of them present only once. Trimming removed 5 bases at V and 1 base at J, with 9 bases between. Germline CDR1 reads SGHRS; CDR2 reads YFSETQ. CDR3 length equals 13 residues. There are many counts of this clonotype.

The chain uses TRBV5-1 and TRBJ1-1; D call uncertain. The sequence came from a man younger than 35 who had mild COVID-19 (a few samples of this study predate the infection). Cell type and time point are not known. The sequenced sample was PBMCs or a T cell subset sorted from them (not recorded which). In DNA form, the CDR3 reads TGCGCCAGCAGAGTCAGCTCGAACACTGAAGCTTTCTTT. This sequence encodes CASRVSSNTEAFF.